Listed here are 12 T cell receptor beta chains from one sample, sequenced in a study of blood T cell repertoires in COVID-19. Only in-frame clones appear in the TCRdb table, and some are missing; sequencing was by immunoSEQ multiplex PCR. The repertoire includes 150,000 to 200,000 clones, over 65% of them detected once, and roughly 7.5% sits in the top ten. The sequencing input was peripheral blood. The origin of the receptors is a man aged 55-75 years with acute or convalescent COVID-19.

This clone occurred a few times. This chain connects TRBV30 to TRBJ1-5, with 7 nucleotides matching TRBD1. Germline V lookup: CDR1 GTSNPN, CDR2 SVGIG (reference sequence). CDR3 length: 13 residues. With 0 bases clipped from V and 6 bases from J, the junction kept 2 bases outside the gene matches. The CDR3 sequence is CAWSVDRAQPQHF. CDR3 sequence (DNA): TGTGCCTGGAGTGTAGACAGGGCTCAGCCCCAGCATTTT.

The chain joins TRBV4-1 to TRBJ1-1, with TRBD1 as a possible D gene (5 bases). V was cut by 3 bases and J by 0 bases, with 8 bases left in between. The germline V gene encodes CDR1 MGHRA and CDR2 YSYEKL. The CDR3 is made up of 14 amino acids. CDR3 sequence: CASSQAGLNTEAFF. The CDR3 coding sequence is TGCGCCAGCAGCCAGGCAGGGCTGAACACTGAAGCTTTCTTT.

J is TRBJ2-1 and V is TRBV30; 7 bases are shared with TRBD1. In germline, CDR1 is GTSNPN, CDR2 SVGIG (reference sequence). This CDR3 spans 13 amino acids. The trim removed 2 bases at V and 4 bases at J, leaving 2 bases unmatched. CDR3 sequence reads: CAWSTDRYNEQFF. DNA for the CDR3: TGTGCCTGGAGTACGGACAGGTACAATGAGCAGTTCTTC.

The chain links TRBV19 to TRBJ1-5; D is uncertain. From germline, CDR1 is LNHDA and CDR2 SQIVND (reference sequence). The V end lost 5 bases, the J end lost 3 bases, and 5 bases lay between the germline ends. This CDR3 has 12 residues. The CDR3 coding sequence is TGTGCCAGTAGTCGGGACAATCAGCCCCAGCATTTT. Translated, it gives CASSRDNQPQHF.

V gene TRBV24-1 combines with J gene TRBJ1-2; D perhaps matches TRBD1 (6 bases). The germline CDR1 and CDR2 sequences are KGHDR and SFDVKD. Trimming pared 3 bases from V and 4 bases from J, leaving 14 bases between. CDR3 length equals 15 residues. The CDR3 nucleotides are TGTGCCACCAGTGATACTGGGGGGGCGAGCTATGGCTACACCTTC. Amino acid sequence: CATSDTGGASYGYTF.

The chain uses TRBV7-2 and TRBJ1-2; 7 bases align to TRBD1. The V gene's germline CDR1 is SGHTA and CDR2 FQGNSA. This CDR3 has 13 residues. Trimming at V came to 3 bases and at J to 8 bases, leaving 6 bases not matched to a gene. The CDR3 DNA is TGTGCCAGCAGCTTCGACAGGGCGATGGGCTACACCTTC. Protein sequence: CASSFDRAMGYTF.

The J gene is TRBJ2-1, the V gene TRBV11-3; D uncertain. The V gene's germline CDR1 is SGHNT and CDR2 YENEEA. V dropped 1 base and J dropped 7 bases, with 5 bases sitting between them. This CDR3 comprises 12 residues. CDR3 protein: CASSLARNEQFF. The CDR3, as DNA: TGTGCCAGCAGCTTAGCCCGGAATGAGCAGTTCTTC.

This rearrangement joins TRBV6-2 or TRBV6-3 to TRBJ2-7, with D tentatively TRBD2 (6 bases). The CDR3 runs to 16 residues. Germline V lookup: CDR1 MNHEY, CDR2 SVGEGT. Trimming shortened V by 2 bases and J by 4 bases, and 18 bases separated the two germline ends. CDR3 DNA sequence: TGTGCCAGCAGTTACCCTCGGGACTTAGGGACGTACGAGCAGTACTTC. This translates into CASSYPRDLGTYEQYF.

This clone was detected a few times. The genes are TRBV5-4 and TRBJ2-3, with 12 bases lining up with TRBD2. Losses at the gene ends were 0 bases for V and 6 bases for J; bases not matched to a gene: 8. This CDR3 spans 17 amino acids. Germline CDR1 is SGHNT and CDR2 is YYREEE (reference sequence). CDR3 sequence: CASSLDYLAGGRDTQYF. Here the CDR3 DNA reads TGTGCCAGCAGCTTGGATTACCTAGCGGGGGGGAGGGATACGCAGTATTTT. The full variable domain, its missing parts supplied by reference TRBV5-4 and TRBJ2-3, is ETGVTQSPTHLIKTRGQQVTLRCSSQSGHNTVSWYQQALGQGPQFIFQYYREEENGRGNFPPRFSGLQFPNYSSELNVNALELDDSALYLCASSLDYLAGGRDTQYFGPGTRLTVL.

V and J are TRBV19 and TRBJ1-5, with 7 bases fitting TRBD1. J was trimmed by 3 bases and V by 3 bases; bases with no gene match: 5. This CDR3 has 15 residues. Germline lookup yields CDR1 LNHDA and CDR2 SQIVND (reference sequence). The CDR3 nucleotides read TGTGCCAGTAGTATTGGGACAGCGATCAATCAGCCCCAGCATTTT. This translates into CASSIGTAINQPQHF.

This clone was counted once. This sequence joins TRBV3-1 (or the pseudogene TRBV3-2) and TRBJ1-2; 7 nucleotides align to TRBD1. The CDR3 extends over 16 amino acids. The J segment lost 2 bases and the V segment lost 0 bases, leaving 6 bases of the junction unmatched. Germline V gene sequence: CDR1 LGHDT, CDR2 YNNKEL (reference sequence). CDR3 sequence reads: CASSQDRARGNYGYTF. In DNA form, the CDR3 reads TGTGCCAGCAGCCAAGATAGGGCCAGGGGGAACTATGGCTACACCTTC.

This sequence joins TRBV19 and TRBJ2-7, with TRBD2 identical over 10 bases. This CDR3 contains 17 residues. The germline V gene encodes CDR1 LNHDA and CDR2 SQIVND (reference sequence). The V segment lost 2 bases and the J segment 0 bases; nucleotides outside the gene matches: 7. The CDR3 DNA reads TGTGCCAGTAGTATAATCTCTAGCGGGGGCCTCTCCTACGAGCAGTACTTC. Translated, it gives CASSIISSGGLSYEQYF.